This is a list of T cell receptor beta chains from one sample in a study of blood T cells in healthy people across ages. A single record per CDR3 protein comes from TCRdb applying MiXCR to the 5' RACE reads. There are some 1 million distinct CDR3 sequences in the sample; more than 35% occur only once, and 15% to 20% lies in the top ten. The sample consisted of blood. Receptors were obtained from a woman aged 55-70 years in good health. CDR3s include the opening cysteine and the closing phenylalanine or tryptophan. Fields, in order: J gene, D gene, V gene, clone size, CDR3 protein, CDR3 DNA. The D gene is left open where the match is weak. Clone size appears in some rows only: once, few, many, or a class for an expanded clone.

j_call: TRBJ2-7; d_call: .; v_call: TRBV7-6; clone_size: .; cdr3_aa: CASSFDRYEQYF; cdr3_nt: TGTGCCAGCAGCTTCGACCGTTACGAGCAGTACTTC
j_call: TRBJ2-4; d_call: .; v_call: TRBV6-5; clone_size: .; cdr3_aa: CASSNRETEREYF; cdr3_nt: TGTGCCAGCAGCAATAGGGAGACAGAGCGGGAGTACTTC
j_call: TRBJ1-5; d_call: TRBD1; v_call: TRBV20-1; clone_size: few; cdr3_aa: CSAQGVGQPQHF; cdr3_nt: TGCAGTGCTCAGGGGGTCGGTCAGCCCCAGCATTTT
j_call: TRBJ1-1; d_call: .; v_call: TRBV29-1; clone_size: .; cdr3_aa: CSVAPGGGNVEAFF; cdr3_nt: TGCAGCGTCGCCCCCGGAGGAGGGAACGTCGAAGCTTTCTTT
j_call: TRBJ2-7; d_call: .; v_call: TRBV5-1; clone_size: .; cdr3_aa: CATLGEQYF; cdr3_nt: TGCGCCACCCTGGGCGAGCAGTACTTC
j_call: TRBJ2-5; d_call: TRBD2; v_call: TRBV12-3/TRBV12-4; clone_size: .; cdr3_aa: CASTTSANIKETQYF; cdr3_nt: TGTGCCAGCACGACTAGCGCGAATATTAAAGAGACCCAGTACTTC
j_call: TRBJ1-2; d_call: .; v_call: TRBV6-2/TRBV6-3; clone_size: many; cdr3_aa: CASKRPGQIYGYTF; cdr3_nt: TGTGCCAGCAAGAGACCAGGACAGATCTATGGCTACACCTTC
j_call: TRBJ2-7; d_call: TRBD1; v_call: TRBV10-3; clone_size: .; cdr3_aa: CAIWAGTDSYEQYF; cdr3_nt: TGTGCCATTTGGGCCGGGACAGACTCCTACGAGCAGTACTTC
j_call: TRBJ1-5; d_call: TRBD1; v_call: TRBV28; clone_size: few; cdr3_aa: CASSIPTGGNQPQHF; cdr3_nt: TGTGCCAGCAGTATCCCGACAGGGGGGAATCAGCCCCAGCATTTT
j_call: TRBJ2-7; d_call: TRBD1; v_call: TRBV20-1; clone_size: .; cdr3_aa: CSARRQGIYNEQYF; cdr3_nt: TGCAGTGCTAGACGACAGGGGATCTACAATGAGCAGTACTTC
j_call: TRBJ2-1; d_call: TRBD2; v_call: TRBV7-9; clone_size: few; cdr3_aa: CASSLLKGLAGLDNEQFF; cdr3_nt: TGTGCCAGCAGCTTACTTAAGGGACTAGCTGGTTTGGACAATGAGCAGTTCTTC
j_call: TRBJ2-5; d_call: TRBD2; v_call: TRBV11-2; clone_size: many; cdr3_aa: CASSPIGAAGDETQYF; cdr3_nt: TGTGCCAGCAGCCCGATAGGAGCAGCGGGAGACGAGACCCAGTACTTC
j_call: TRBJ1-4; d_call: TRBD1; v_call: TRBV20-1; clone_size: few; cdr3_aa: CSASSSWTGVGGEKLFF; cdr3_nt: TGCAGTGCTAGCTCCTCCTGGACAGGGGTTGGAGGTGAAAAACTGTTTTTT
j_call: TRBJ1-2; d_call: TRBD1; v_call: TRBV29-1; clone_size: few; cdr3_aa: CSVAQGEGYTF; cdr3_nt: TGCAGCGTTGCGCAGGGGGAGGGCTACACCTTC
j_call: TRBJ2-5; d_call: TRBD1; v_call: TRBV9; clone_size: .; cdr3_aa: CASSVHPDRGRETQYF; cdr3_nt: TGTGCCAGCAGCGTACACCCGGACAGGGGGAGGGAGACCCAGTACTTC
j_call: TRBJ1-5; d_call: .; v_call: TRBV20-1; clone_size: few; cdr3_aa: CSASPGFNQPQHF; cdr3_nt: TGCAGTGCTAGTCCAGGGTTCAATCAGCCCCAGCATTTT
j_call: TRBJ2-7; d_call: TRBD2; v_call: TRBV7-3; clone_size: few; cdr3_aa: CAILTSGAPYEQYF; cdr3_nt: TGTGCCATCTTGACTAGCGGGGCCCCCTACGAGCAGTACTTC
j_call: TRBJ2-7; d_call: .; v_call: TRBV11-2; clone_size: .; cdr3_aa: CASSLSRRSYEQYF; cdr3_nt: TGTGCCAGCAGCTTAAGTAGGAGGTCCTACGAGCAGTACTTC
j_call: TRBJ2-7; d_call: TRBD2; v_call: TRBV9; clone_size: .; cdr3_aa: CASSVTVAGGGNEQYF; cdr3_nt: TGTGCCAGCAGCGTTACGGTTGCGGGAGGCGGAAATGAGCAGTACTTC
j_call: TRBJ2-7; d_call: TRBD1; v_call: TRBV7-6; clone_size: few; cdr3_aa: CASSVTQGKQYF; cdr3_nt: TGTGCCAGCAGCGTAACACAGGGGAAGCAGTACTTC
j_call: TRBJ2-3; d_call: TRBD2; v_call: TRBV15; clone_size: .; cdr3_aa: CATSRDHRTSGRVSTDTQYF; cdr3_nt: TGTGCCACCAGCAGAGATCATCGGACTAGCGGGAGGGTGTCCACAGATACGCAGTATTTT
j_call: TRBJ1-1; d_call: .; v_call: TRBV10-3; clone_size: .; cdr3_aa: CAIRGLRNTEAFF; cdr3_nt: TGTGCCATCAGGGGACTCCGGAACACTGAAGCTTTCTTT
j_call: TRBJ2-3; d_call: .; v_call: TRBV15; clone_size: .; cdr3_aa: CATSRVKRTDTQYF; cdr3_nt: TGTGCCACCAGCAGAGTTAAGAGGACAGATACGCAGTATTTT
j_call: TRBJ2-1; d_call: TRBD1; v_call: TRBV11-2; clone_size: .; cdr3_aa: CASSKPGTGREQFF; cdr3_nt: TGTGCCAGCAGCAAGCCCGGGACAGGGAGGGAGCAGTTCTTC
j_call: TRBJ1-1; d_call: .; v_call: TRBV6-1; clone_size: few; cdr3_aa: CASSTSRETEAFF; cdr3_nt: TGTGCCAGCAGTACCTCGAGGGAAACTGAAGCTTTCTTT
j_call: TRBJ1-2; d_call: .; v_call: TRBV20-1; clone_size: few; cdr3_aa: CSARDYAGAGYTF; cdr3_nt: TGCAGTGCTAGAGATTACGCAGGGGCCGGCTACACCTTC
j_call: TRBJ2-3; d_call: TRBD2; v_call: TRBV6-5; clone_size: .; cdr3_aa: CASSYGRAGGTDTQYF; cdr3_nt: TGTGCCAGCAGTTACGGTAGAGCGGGAGGGACAGATACGCAGTATTTT
j_call: TRBJ2-5; d_call: .; v_call: TRBV6-1; clone_size: few; cdr3_aa: CASNQGTETQYF; cdr3_nt: TGTGCCTCGAACCAGGGAACAGAGACCCAGTACTTC
j_call: TRBJ2-7; d_call: .; v_call: TRBV27; clone_size: many; cdr3_aa: CASSLEGGYEQYF; cdr3_nt: TGTGCCAGCAGTTTAGAGGGGGGGTACGAGCAGTACTTC
j_call: TRBJ2-3; d_call: .; v_call: TRBV20-1; clone_size: few; cdr3_aa: CSATQGQGTDTQYF; cdr3_nt: TGCAGTGCTACCCAAGGACAAGGCACAGATACGCAGTATTTT
j_call: TRBJ2-5; d_call: .; v_call: TRBV20-1; clone_size: few; cdr3_aa: CSARDPTRLQETQYF; cdr3_nt: TGCAGTGCTAGAGACCCTACTAGACTACAAGAGACCCAGTACTTC
j_call: TRBJ2-7; d_call: .; v_call: TRBV20-1; clone_size: .; cdr3_aa: CSASRLTSSYEQYF; cdr3_nt: TGCAGTGCTTCCCGACTGACTAGTTCCTACGAGCAGTACTTC